The source of this T cell receptor (beta chain) is a study of blood T cell repertoires in COVID-19. Study-wide background: Sources were T cells, B-cell-depleted T cells, or PBMCs; the material itself was cDNA or gDNA.

CDR3 length: 16 amino acids. Trimming took off 1 base at V and 0 bases at J, with 11 bases between the two ends. In germline, CDR1 is SGHTA, CDR2 FQGTGA. Only in-frame clones appear in the TCRdb table, and some are missing; sequencing was by immunoSEQ multiplex PCR. The sample lists 210,000 or so clones, 83% occurring once. The chain uses TRBV7-3 and TRBJ2-3; possible D gene TRBD2, 6 bases. Sequenced sample: peripheral blood. The TCR sequence derives from a woman aged 25 to 45 with COVID-19, enrolled during active disease. CDR3: CASSLIGGHSTDTQYF. CDR3 coding DNA: TGTGCCAGCAGCTTAATCGGAGGGCATAGCACAGATACGCAGTATTTT.